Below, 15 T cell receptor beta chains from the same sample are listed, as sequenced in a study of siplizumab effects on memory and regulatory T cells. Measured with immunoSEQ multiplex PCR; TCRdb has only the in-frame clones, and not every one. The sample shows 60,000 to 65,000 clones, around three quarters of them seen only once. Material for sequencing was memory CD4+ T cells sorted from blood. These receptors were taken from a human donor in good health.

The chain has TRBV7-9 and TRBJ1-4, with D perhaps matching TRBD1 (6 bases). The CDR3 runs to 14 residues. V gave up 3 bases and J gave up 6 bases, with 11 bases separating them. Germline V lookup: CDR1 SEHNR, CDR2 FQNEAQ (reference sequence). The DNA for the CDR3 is TGTGCCAGCAGCTTGACGACAGGTTATGAAAAACTGTTTTTT. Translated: CASSLTTGYEKLFF.

CDR3 loop: CASGPPPGQGDTGELFF. CDR3 in DNA: TGTGCTAGTGGACCCCCCCCGGGACAGGGGGACACCGGGGAGCTGTTTTTT. This chain uses TRBV12-5 with TRBJ2-2, with TRBD1 matching 11 bases. After removal of 6 bases from V and 3 bases from J, the junction contained 9 bases not matched to a gene. The CDR3 extends over 17 amino acids. The V gene's germline CDR1 is LGHNT and CDR2 FRNRAP.

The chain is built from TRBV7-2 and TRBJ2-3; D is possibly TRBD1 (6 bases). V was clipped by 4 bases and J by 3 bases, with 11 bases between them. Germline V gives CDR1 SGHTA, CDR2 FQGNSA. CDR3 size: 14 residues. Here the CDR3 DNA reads TGTGCCAGCAGCTCGAGGGGGATTACAGATACGCAGTATTTT. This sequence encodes CASSSRGITDTQYF. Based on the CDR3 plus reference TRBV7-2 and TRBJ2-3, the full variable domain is GAGVSQSPSNKVTEKGKDVELRCDPISGHTALYWYRQSLGQGLEFLIYFQGNSAPDKSGLPSDRFSAERTGGSVSTLTIQRTQQEDSAVYLCASSSRGITDTQYFGPGTRLTVL.

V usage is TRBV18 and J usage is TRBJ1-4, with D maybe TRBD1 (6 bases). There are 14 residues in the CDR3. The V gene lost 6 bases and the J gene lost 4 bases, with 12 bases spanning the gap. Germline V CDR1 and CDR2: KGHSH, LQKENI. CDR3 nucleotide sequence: TGTGCCAGCTCGCAAGGGGGTTATAATGAAAAACTGTTTTTT. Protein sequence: CASSQGGYNEKLFF. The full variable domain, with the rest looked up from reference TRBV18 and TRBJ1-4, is NAGVMQNPRHLVRRRGQEARLRCSPMKGHSHVYWYRQLPEEGLKFMVYLQKENIIDESGMPKERFSAEFPKEGPSILRIQQVVRGDSAAYFCASSQGGYNEKLFFGSGTQLSVL.

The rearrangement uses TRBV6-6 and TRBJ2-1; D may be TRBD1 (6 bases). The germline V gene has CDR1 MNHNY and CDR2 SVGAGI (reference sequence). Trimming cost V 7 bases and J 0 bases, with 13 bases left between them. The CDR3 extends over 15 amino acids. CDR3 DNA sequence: TGTGCCAGCACCGAGAGGGGGAGCTCCTACAATGAGCAGTTCTTC. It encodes CASTERGSSYNEQFF.

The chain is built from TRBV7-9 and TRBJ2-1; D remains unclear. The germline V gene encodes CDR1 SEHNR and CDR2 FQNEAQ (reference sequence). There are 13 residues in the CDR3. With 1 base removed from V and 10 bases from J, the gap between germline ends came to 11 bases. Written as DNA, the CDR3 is TGTGCCAGCAGCTTAGAGCTGGGTCAGGAGCAGTTCTTC. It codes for CASSLELGQEQFF. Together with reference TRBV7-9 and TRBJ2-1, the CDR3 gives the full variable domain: DTGVSQNPRHKITKRGQNVTFRCDPISEHNRLYWYRQTLGQGPEFLTYFQNEAQLEKSRLLSDRFSAERPKGSFSTLEIQRTEQGDSAMYLCASSLELGQEQFFGPGTRLTVL.

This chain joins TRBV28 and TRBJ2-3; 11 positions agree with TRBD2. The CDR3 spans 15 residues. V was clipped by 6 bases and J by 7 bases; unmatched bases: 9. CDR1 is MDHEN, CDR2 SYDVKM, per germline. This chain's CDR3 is CASSHVAGGSNTQYF. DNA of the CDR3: TGTGCCAGCAGCCACGTAGCGGGGGGGTCAAATACGCAGTATTTT.

In DNA form, the CDR3 reads TGTGCCAGCAGCTTAAAGAGGCAGGGGAGCAGTTCACCCCTCCACTTT. Protein: CASSLKRQGSSSPLHF. V gene TRBV7-9 combines with J gene TRBJ1-6, with D possibly TRBD1 on 6 matching bases. Germline V gene lookup returns CDR1 SEHNR and CDR2 FQNEAQ (reference sequence). The CDR3 is 16 residues long. Between the trimmed V and J ends, which lost 2 bases and 9 bases, there was a span of 17 bases.

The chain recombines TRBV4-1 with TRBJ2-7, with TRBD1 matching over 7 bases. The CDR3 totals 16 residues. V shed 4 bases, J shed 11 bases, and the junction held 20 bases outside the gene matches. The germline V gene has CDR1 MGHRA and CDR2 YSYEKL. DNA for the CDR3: TGCGCCAGCAGCCCTACCATAGGGGGACAGTTCAATTTGGAGTACTTC. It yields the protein CASSPTIGGQFNLEYF.

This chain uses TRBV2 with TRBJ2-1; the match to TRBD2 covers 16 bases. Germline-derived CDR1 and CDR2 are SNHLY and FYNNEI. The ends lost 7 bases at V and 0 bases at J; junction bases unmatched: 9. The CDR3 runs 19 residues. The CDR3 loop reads CASTPGTSGGGSSYNEQFF. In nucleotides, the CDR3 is TGTGCCAGCACTCCCGGGACTAGCGGGGGGGGGAGCTCCTACAATGAGCAGTTCTTC.

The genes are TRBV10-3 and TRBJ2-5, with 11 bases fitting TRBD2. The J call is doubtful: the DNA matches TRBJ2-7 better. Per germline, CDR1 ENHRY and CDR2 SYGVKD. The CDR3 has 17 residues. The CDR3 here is CAISSIAHTSGGYEQYF. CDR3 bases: TGTGCCATCAGTTCAATTGCGCATACTAGCGGGGGATACGAGCAGTACTTC.

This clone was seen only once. This chain's CDR3 is CASALQGLQPQHF. Written as DNA, the CDR3 is TGTGCTAGTGCTTTACAGGGGTTACAGCCCCAGCATTTT. V usage is TRBV12-5 and J usage is TRBJ1-5; 7 nucleotides agree with TRBD1. Germline V gives CDR1 LGHNT, CDR2 FRNRAP. Trimming removed 7 bases from V and 7 bases from J; junction bases left unmatched: 7. CDR3 size: 13 residues.

CDR3 sequence reads: CASSFTQAGNSPLHF. The DNA of the CDR3 is TGCGCCAGCAGCTTCACCCAGGCTGGAAATTCACCCCTCCACTTT. This chain connects TRBV5-1 to TRBJ1-6; D unclear. Germline CDR1 is SGHRS and CDR2 is YFSETQ. This CDR3 has 15 amino acids. V shed 2 bases and J shed 7 bases, with 13 bases lying between them.

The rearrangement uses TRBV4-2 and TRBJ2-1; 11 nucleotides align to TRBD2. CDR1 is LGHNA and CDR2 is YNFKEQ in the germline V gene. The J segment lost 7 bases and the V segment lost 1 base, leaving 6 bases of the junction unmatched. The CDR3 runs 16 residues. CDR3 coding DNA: TGTGCCAGCAGCCAAGCCTGGGCTAGCGGGGGGAATGAGCAGTTCTTC. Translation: CASSQAWASGGNEQFF.

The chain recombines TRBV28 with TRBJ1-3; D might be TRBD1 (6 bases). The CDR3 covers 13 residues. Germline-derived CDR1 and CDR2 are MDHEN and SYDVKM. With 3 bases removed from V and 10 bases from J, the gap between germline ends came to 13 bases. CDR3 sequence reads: CASSLSGVGTIYF. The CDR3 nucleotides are TGTGCCAGCAGTTTGTCAGGGGTCGGAACCATATATTTT.